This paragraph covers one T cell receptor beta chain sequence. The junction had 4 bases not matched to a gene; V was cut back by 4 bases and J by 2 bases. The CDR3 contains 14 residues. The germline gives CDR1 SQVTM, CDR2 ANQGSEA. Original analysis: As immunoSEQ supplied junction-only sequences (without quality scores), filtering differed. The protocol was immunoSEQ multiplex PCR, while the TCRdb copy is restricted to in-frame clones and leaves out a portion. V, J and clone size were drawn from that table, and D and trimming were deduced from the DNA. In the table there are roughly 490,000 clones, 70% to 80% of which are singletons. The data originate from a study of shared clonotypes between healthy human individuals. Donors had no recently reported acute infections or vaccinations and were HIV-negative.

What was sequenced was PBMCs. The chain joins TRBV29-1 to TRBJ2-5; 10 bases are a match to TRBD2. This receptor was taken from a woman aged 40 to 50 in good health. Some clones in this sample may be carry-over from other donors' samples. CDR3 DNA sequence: TGCAGCGTTGTCCCACTAGCGGGGCAAGAGACCCAGTACTTC. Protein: CSVVPLAGQETQYF.